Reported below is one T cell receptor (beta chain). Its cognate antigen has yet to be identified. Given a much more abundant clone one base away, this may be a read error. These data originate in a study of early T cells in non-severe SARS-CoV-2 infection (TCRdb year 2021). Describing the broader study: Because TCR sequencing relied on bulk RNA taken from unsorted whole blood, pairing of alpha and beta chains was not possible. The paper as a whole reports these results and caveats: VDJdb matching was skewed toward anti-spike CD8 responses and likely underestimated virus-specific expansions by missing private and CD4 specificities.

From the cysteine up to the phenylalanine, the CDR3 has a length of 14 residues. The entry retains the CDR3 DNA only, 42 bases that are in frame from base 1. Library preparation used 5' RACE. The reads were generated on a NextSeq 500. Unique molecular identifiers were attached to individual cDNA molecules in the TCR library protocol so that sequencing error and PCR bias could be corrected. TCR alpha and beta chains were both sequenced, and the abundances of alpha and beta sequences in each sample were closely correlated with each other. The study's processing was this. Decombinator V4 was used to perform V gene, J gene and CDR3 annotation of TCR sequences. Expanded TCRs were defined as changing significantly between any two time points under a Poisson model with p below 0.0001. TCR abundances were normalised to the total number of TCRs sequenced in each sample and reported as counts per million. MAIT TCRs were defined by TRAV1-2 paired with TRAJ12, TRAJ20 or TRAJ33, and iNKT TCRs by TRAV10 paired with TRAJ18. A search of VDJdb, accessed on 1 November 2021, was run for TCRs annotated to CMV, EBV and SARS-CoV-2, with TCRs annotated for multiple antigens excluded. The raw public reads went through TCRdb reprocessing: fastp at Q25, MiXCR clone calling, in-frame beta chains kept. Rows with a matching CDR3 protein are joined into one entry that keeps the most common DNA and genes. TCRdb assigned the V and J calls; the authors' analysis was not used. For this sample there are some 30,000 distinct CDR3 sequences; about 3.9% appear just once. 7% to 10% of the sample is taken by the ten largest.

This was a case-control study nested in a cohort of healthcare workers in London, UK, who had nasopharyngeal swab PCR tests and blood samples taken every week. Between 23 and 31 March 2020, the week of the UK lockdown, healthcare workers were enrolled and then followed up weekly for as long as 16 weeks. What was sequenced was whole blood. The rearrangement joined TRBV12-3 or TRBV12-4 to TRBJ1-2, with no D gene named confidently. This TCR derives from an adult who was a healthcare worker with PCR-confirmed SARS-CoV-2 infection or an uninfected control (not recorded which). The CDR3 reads CASIEQARGSGCTF. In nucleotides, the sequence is TGTGCCAGCATCGAGCAAGCCCGGGGTAGTGGCTGCACCTTC.